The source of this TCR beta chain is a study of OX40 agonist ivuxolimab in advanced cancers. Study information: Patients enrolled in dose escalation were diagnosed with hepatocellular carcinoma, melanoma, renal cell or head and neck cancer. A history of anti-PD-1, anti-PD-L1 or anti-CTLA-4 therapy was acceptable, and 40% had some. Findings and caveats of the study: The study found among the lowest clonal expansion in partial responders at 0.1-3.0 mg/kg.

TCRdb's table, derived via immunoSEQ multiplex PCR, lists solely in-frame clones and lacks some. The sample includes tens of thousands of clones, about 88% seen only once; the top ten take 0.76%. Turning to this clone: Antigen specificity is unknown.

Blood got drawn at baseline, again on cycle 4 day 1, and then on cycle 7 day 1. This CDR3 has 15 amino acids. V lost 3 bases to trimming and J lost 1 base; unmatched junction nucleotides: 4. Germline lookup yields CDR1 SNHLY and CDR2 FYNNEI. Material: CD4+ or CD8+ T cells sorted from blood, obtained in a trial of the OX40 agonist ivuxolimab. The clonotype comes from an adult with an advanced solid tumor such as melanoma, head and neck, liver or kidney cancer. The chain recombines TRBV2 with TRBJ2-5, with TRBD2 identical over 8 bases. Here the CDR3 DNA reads TGTGCCAGCAGTGAGACTAGCGTATTCCAAGAGACCCAGTACTTC. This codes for CASSETSVFQETQYF.